What follows is one TCR delta chain and its context. Its specificity is not known. Sequences come from RNA converted to cDNA by reverse transcription. The CDR3 regions were amplified by multiplex PCR from V-gene primers to a constant-region primer. TCRdb repeated clone calling on the multiplex PCR reads with CATT. Among about 50,000 delta-chain clones listed, about 16% were seen once. This entry belongs to a study of Vδ1+ human thymocytes. Broader study findings: Unlike peripheral blood Vdelta1+ controls, thymic delta-chain sequences included about 20% Vdelta2 and few Vdelta3. In the thymus, TRG and TRD repertoires looked highly polyclonal with Gaussian CDR3 lengths. The authors advised highly purified populations and single-cell validation.

The sorted cells were CD3+ Vdelta1+ Vdelta2- thymocytes from alphabeta-depleted thymus. Sorted Vdelta1+ thymocytes were about 97% to 99.6% pure. The CDR3 is 21 residues long. The V and J ends lost 5 bases and 0 bases, in that order; junction bases with no gene match: 19. The germline V gene has CDR1 TSWWSYY and CDR2 QGS. The V and J genes are TRDV1 and TRDJ1; 12 nucleotides align to TRDD3. The TCR originated in a girl less than two years old who had congenital heart surgery. The sample consisted of Vdelta1+ gamma-delta thymocytes from the thymus. Regarding subset: FACS-sorted CD3+ TCRalphabeta- TCRVdelta1+ TCRVdelta2- thymocytes. The CDR3 coding sequence is TGTGCTCTTGGGTCACTTCCTACCTTACTGGGGGATACCCCGAACACCGATAAACTCATCTTT. Translation gives CALGSLPTLLGDTPNTDKLIF.